This TCR beta chain appears in the sequencing data of a study of CD8+ T cells in alopecia areata. Study details: Treated patients swallowed 5 to 10 mg of oral tofacitinib twice daily.

Sequencing templates came from extracted RNA that was reverse transcribed into cDNA. TCRdb's table, derived via immunoSEQ multiplex PCR, lists solely in-frame clones and lacks some. Of 150,000 to 200,000 clones in the sample, around three fifths were seen once. Described treatment: oral pan-JAK inhibitor, 5-10 mg twice daily. General study findings and limits: Tofacitinib did not eliminate many expanded lesional clones from scalp or blood.

Turning to this clone: The antigen is undetermined.

In germline, CDR1 is SGHDT, CDR2 YYEEEE. This CDR3 region has 13 residues. V lost 4 bases, J lost 8 bases, and 5 bases stayed unmatched. This TCR was recovered from a human donor with alopecia areata. The rearrangement uses TRBV5-6 and TRBJ1-4, with 7 bases identical to TRBD1. This specimen consisted of CD4+ T cells sorted from blood, obtained between weeks 49 and 50, from a patient treated with tofacitinib. The chain's CDR3 is CASSRDSGEKLFF. In nucleotides, the CDR3 is TGTGCCAGCAGCCGGGACAGCGGGGAAAAACTGTTTTTT.